This TCR beta chain came from a study of shared clonotypes between healthy human individuals. Researchers partitioned CD4+ cells into CD45RA+ naive and CD45RA-negative memory subsets. Authors' analysis steps: Junction-only immunoSEQ sequences carried no quality scores, so filtering differed. Profiling relied on immunoSEQ multiplex PCR, and the TCRdb table lists in-frame clones only, not all of them. V and J calls plus clone size are reproduced from that table; the DNA served to infer D and trimming. The sample yields 2 million to 2.5 million clones, 85% to 95% seen once. About this clone: In the same sample, other DNA sequences code for this CDR3.

Trimming pared 4 bases from V and 4 bases from J, leaving 8 bases between. The CDR3 extends over 12 amino acids. In germline, CDR1 is GTSNPN, CDR2 SVGIG (reference sequence). The sample was naive CD4+ T cells sorted from blood. As for subset: CD45RA+ positively selected. This clonotype was sampled from a man aged 18 to 29 in good health. The genes are TRBV30 and TRBJ1-3, with D perhaps TRBD1 (6 bases). The CDR3 nucleotides are TGTGCCTGGACAGGGGACGGAAACACCATATATTTT. Residues: CAWTGDGNTIYF.